A single sample is the source of the 11 T cell receptor beta chains below, sequenced in a study of blood T cell repertoires in COVID-19. Using immunoSEQ multiplex PCR, the repertoire was profiled, and TCRdb retains in-frame clones only, with some absent. The sample lists 95,000 to 150,000 clones; about 83% were seen once. Sequenced material: PBMCs or T cells enriched from blood (not recorded which). The origin of the receptors is a woman aged 25 to 45 who had recovered from COVID-19.

The chain employs TRBV6-1 and TRBJ1-2; D is perhaps TRBD1 (5 bases). The V gene lost 3 bases and the J gene lost 7 bases, with 12 bases spanning the gap. The CDR3 consists of 13 residues. The V gene's germline CDR1 is MNHNS and CDR2 SASEGT. Here the CDR3 reads CASSDPAGTGYTF. As DNA, the CDR3 is TGTGCCAGCAGTGATCCCGCGGGGACTGGCTACACCTTC.

This clone was seen only a few times. This sequence joins TRBV5-4 and TRBJ1-2; the D gene is possibly TRBD1 (5 bases). Germline-derived CDR1 and CDR2 are SGHNT and YYREEE (reference sequence). The CDR3 spans 17 residues. With 4 bases removed from V and 1 base from J, the gap between germline ends came to 20 bases. In DNA form, the CDR3 reads TGTGCCAGCAGCCTGGGACTCCTAGGTCCGGGTAACTATGGCTACACCTTC. This sequence encodes CASSLGLLGPGNYGYTF.

The chain carries TRBV5-6 and TRBJ1-2, with D perhaps TRBD1 (6 bases). The V end lost 4 bases, the J end lost 2 bases, and 15 bases lay between the germline ends. Germline V gene lookup returns CDR1 SGHDT and CDR2 YYEEEE. CDR3 size: 15 residues. CDR3: CASSPGQLLNYGYTF. The CDR3 DNA reads TGTGCCAGCAGCCCAGGACAGCTTTTAAACTATGGCTACACCTTC.

The chain employs TRBV5-8 and TRBJ2-7; 8 bases match TRBD1. Germline trimming cut 1 base from V and 7 bases from J; bases unmatched to any gene: 7. This CDR3 spans 14 amino acids. The germline V gene has CDR1 SGHTS and CDR2 YDEGEE. The chain's CDR3 is CASSLKQGAREQYF. DNA for the CDR3: TGTGCCAGCAGCTTGAAGCAGGGGGCAAGGGAGCAGTACTTC. Together with reference TRBV5-8 and TRBJ2-7, the CDR3 gives the full variable domain: EAGVTQSPTHLIKTRGQQATLRCSPISGHTSVYWYQQALGLGLQFLLWYDEGEERNRGNFPPRFSGRQFPNYSSELNVNALELEDSALYLCASSLKQGAREQYFGPGTRLTVT.

This chain connects TRBV3-1 (or the pseudogene TRBV3-2) to TRBJ2-3; D is perhaps TRBD2 (5 bases). The CDR3 consists of 19 residues. Trimming shortened V by 0 bases and J by 0 bases, and 19 bases separated the two germline ends. Germline values: CDR1 LGHDT, CDR2 YNNKEL (reference sequence). The DNA of the CDR3 is TGTGCCAGCAGCCAAGAGGTAGCGACTTCCTACCTTAGCACAGATACGCAGTATTTT. Its protein product is CASSQEVATSYLSTDTQYF.

This clone was found a few times. The chain joins TRBV5-1 to TRBJ1-5; possibly TRBD1 for D (5 bases). Germline V gives CDR1 SGHRS, CDR2 YFSETQ. Between the trimmed V and J ends, which lost 4 bases and 3 bases, there was a span of 14 bases. The CDR3 spans 15 residues. CDR3 region: CASSVSGLINQPQHF. As DNA, the CDR3 is TGCGCCAGCAGCGTCTCAGGGCTAATCAATCAGCCCCAGCATTTT.

The gene calls are TRBV3-1 (or the pseudogene TRBV3-2) and TRBJ1-1; D remains unclear. This CDR3 spans 14 amino acids. Trimming shortened V by 1 base and J by 2 bases, and 8 bases separated the two germline ends. Per the germline V gene, CDR1 is LGHDT and CDR2 is YNNKEL (reference sequence). As DNA, the CDR3 is TGTGCCAGCAGCCAAGTTGGCAGAAACACTGAAGCTTTCTTT. Translation gives CASSQVGRNTEAFF.

V is TRBV4-2 and J is TRBJ1-2; D call uncertain. Trimming shortened V by 1 base and J by 2 bases, and 14 bases separated the two germline ends. The V gene's germline CDR1 is LGHNA and CDR2 YNFKEQ. CDR3 length equals 16 residues. The CDR3 is CASSQGSSGINYGYTF. For the CDR3, the DNA is TGTGCCAGCAGCCAAGGTTCATCCGGGATCAACTATGGCTACACCTTC.

J is TRBJ1-2 and V is TRBV28, with D possibly TRBD1 on 5 matching bases. This CDR3 region has 13 residues. The V gene's germline CDR1 is MDHEN and CDR2 SYDVKM. V shed 1 base and J shed 14 bases, with 17 bases lying between them. CDR3 residues: CASSLSLRRGMTF. The CDR3 DNA reads TGTGCCAGCAGTTTATCTCTACGAAGGGGCATGACCTTC.

The table lists this clone with a count of one. V gene TRBV28 combines with J gene TRBJ1-4, with a weak D call TRBD1 (5 bases). Trimming took 6 bases from V and 8 from J, leaving 13 bases between them. Germline values: CDR1 MDHEN, CDR2 SYDVKM. The CDR3 covers 13 residues. CDR3 nucleotides: TGTGCCAGCAGGGGACCCCGGGAGGAAAAACTGTTTTTT. Residues: CASRGPREEKLFF.

CDR3 DNA: TGTGCCAGCAGTCCGACAAACTCCTACGAGCAGTACTTC. This codes for CASSPTNSYEQYF. This sequence joins TRBV6-1 and TRBJ2-7; D is undetermined. CDR1 and CDR2 from the germline V gene are MNHNS and SASEGT. V was cut by 5 bases and J by 0 bases, with 8 bases left in between. CDR3 length equals 13 residues.